This T cell receptor (beta chain) was obtained from a study of shared T cell receptors in the human thymus. Trimming shortened V by 0 bases and J by 0 bases, and 9 bases separated the two germline ends. The CDR3 has 16 amino acids. Germline values: CDR1 MDHEN, CDR2 SYDVKM. TCRdb's table, derived via immunoSEQ multiplex PCR, lists solely in-frame clones and lacks some. The sample records more than 300,000 clones, 85% to 95% being singletons. Material for sequencing was thymocytes. The clonotype comes from a human donor. The chain has TRBV28 and TRBJ1-5, with D hard to call. The DNA of the CDR3 is TGTGCCAGCAGTTTATGGCAGACATATAGCAATCAGCCCCAGCATTTT. As protein: CASSLWQTYSNQPQHF.